This TCR beta chain appears in the sequencing data of a study of cytotoxic CD8 clonotypes in ibrutinib-treated CLL. Study summary: An average of 255,043 productive templates and some 100,000 productive rearrangements was obtained per sample.

Using immunoSEQ multiplex PCR, the repertoire was profiled, and TCRdb retains in-frame clones only, with some absent. This sample yields tens of thousands of clones, of which 70% to 90% are seen a single time; 20% belongs to the top ten. Trimming took 0 bases from V and 1 from J; bases not matched to a gene: 3. Looked up from germline, CDR1 is SGHRS and CDR2 is YFSETQ. The CDR3 consists of 15 residues. The chain employs TRBV5-1 and TRBJ2-5; 7 nucleotides agree with TRBD1. The sequence was collected from a human donor with chronic lymphocytic leukemia. Sequenced here: PBMCs, sampled after 24 months of ibrutinib treatment. CDR3: CASSLGRGSQETQYF. As DNA, the CDR3 is TGCGCCAGCAGCTTGGGCAGGGGGTCCCAAGAGACCCAGTACTTC.